One and the same sample provided the 26 T cell receptor beta chains below, sequenced in a study of vaccination and CD4 T cells after COVID-19. No antigen has been assigned to these receptors. An Oncomine TCR Beta short-read assay was used to sequence the DNA from cultured CD4+ T cells. TCRdb used MiXCR to reprocess the PCR reads, holding one entry per CDR3 protein. Counted here are 13,000 or so distinct CDR3 sequences, around 27% occurring once; the ten biggest clones make up approximately 28%. The treatment here: roughly 10-day PBMC culture with coronavirus spike peptide pools or control peptides (ViraFEST assay). Material: CD4+ T cells from blood, cultured in vitro, obtained before SARS-CoV-2 vaccination. These receptors were taken from a human donor who received a COVID-19 vaccine.

The chain links TRBV5-1 to TRBJ1-1, with unresolved D. Germline V lookup: CDR1 SGHRS, CDR2 YFSETQ. V lost 2 bases and J lost 1, with 6 bases in between. This CDR3 comprises 13 residues. CDR3 coding DNA: TGCGCCAGCAGCTTAAAAGGGAACACTGAAGCTTTCTTT. Protein sequence: CASSLKGNTEAFF.

V gene TRBV29-1 combines with J gene TRBJ1-1; 9 nucleotides agree with TRBD1. With 7 bases clipped from V and 1 base from J, the junction kept 4 bases outside the gene matches. This CDR3 has 13 amino acids. From germline, CDR1 is SQVTM and CDR2 ANQGSEA. The CDR3 is CSAPGQGNTEAFF. CDR3 nucleotides: TGCAGCGCACCGGGACAGGGGAACACTGAAGCTTTCTTT.

The gene calls are TRBV28 and TRBJ1-6; 9 bases match TRBD1. Germline-derived CDR1 and CDR2 are MDHEN and SYDVKM. CDR3 length: 13 amino acids. The ends lost 6 bases at V and 10 bases at J; junction bases unmatched: 4. CDR3 residues: CASRGQGGSPLHF. For the CDR3, the DNA is TGTGCCAGCAGGGGACAGGGTGGATCACCCCTCCACTTT.

This clonotype was observed a few times. The V gene is TRBV7-7, the J gene TRBJ2-5; 7 nucleotides align to TRBD2. The germline CDR1 and CDR2 sequences are SSHAT and FNYEAQ (reference sequence). CDR3 length equals 15 residues. V dropped 1 base and J dropped 1; count of bases not matched to a gene: 3. CDR3 loop: CASSLGGGGQETQYF. The DNA of the CDR3 is TGTGCCAGCAGCTTAGGGGGCGGGGGCCAAGAGACCCAGTACTTC.

A few counts support this clonotype. The chain links TRBV24-1 to TRBJ1-1, with D perhaps TRBD1 (5 bases). CDR3 length: 14 residues. The V gene's germline CDR1 is KGHDR and CDR2 SFDVKD. V lost 3 bases, J lost 7 bases, and 14 bases lay in between. The CDR3 DNA is TGTGCCACCAGTGATAGCTCGGGACCCCTTGAAGCTTTCTTT. Translation gives CATSDSSGPLEAFF.

The gene calls are TRBV19 and TRBJ2-3; D gene ambiguous. Looked up from germline, CDR1 is LNHDA and CDR2 is SQIVND (reference sequence). V was shortened by 2 bases and J by 1 base, with 10 bases between the two germline ends. This CDR3 is 15 amino acids long. The chain's CDR3 is CASSITRTGTDTQYF. The CDR3 DNA sequence: TGTGCCAGTAGTATAACGAGAACCGGCACAGATACGCAGTATTTT.

The gene calls are TRBV12-3 or TRBV12-4 and TRBJ2-3; 9 bases agree with TRBD2. Unmatched junction bases numbered 10, after V lost 5 bases and J lost 4 bases. This CDR3 has 16 amino acids. CDR3 loop: CASSRITGGGADTQYF. The CDR3 DNA follows: TGTGCCAGCAGTCGCATTACTGGCGGGGGGGCAGATACGCAGTATTTT.

This clonotype was detected a few times. This rearrangement joins TRBV5-4 to TRBJ2-3, with 11 bases identical to TRBD1. The trim removed 7 bases at V and 4 bases at J, leaving 5 bases unmatched. Germline V gene lookup returns CDR1 SGHNT and CDR2 YYREEE (reference sequence). This CDR3 comprises 14 residues. The CDR3: CASWGQGVPDTQYF. The CDR3 DNA reads as TGTGCCAGCTGGGGACAGGGGGTGCCAGATACGCAGTATTTT.

This sequence joins TRBV18 and TRBJ1-1; D is perhaps TRBD1 (6 bases). V was trimmed by 1 base and J by 6 bases, leaving 9 bases between them. The CDR3 runs to 13 residues. Germline CDR1 reads KGHSH; CDR2 reads LQKENI. The CDR3 here is CASSPLRGPEAFF. CDR3 DNA sequence: TGTGCCAGCTCACCACTCAGGGGACCTGAAGCTTTCTTT.

This clonotype was counted between two and nine times. The chain is built from TRBV6-5 and TRBJ1-1; 8 positions agree with TRBD1. Per the germline V gene, CDR1 is MNHEY and CDR2 is SVGAGI. V lost 3 bases to trimming and J lost 3 bases; unmatched junction nucleotides: 12. There are 17 residues in the CDR3. The CDR3 DNA reads as TGTGCCAGCAGTTATCGTAGGACAGGGTCATTCCACACTGAAGCTTTCTTT. Protein product: CASSYRRTGSFHTEAFF.

This chain joins TRBV7-8 and TRBJ2-5; D may be TRBD2 (5 bases). Germline CDR1 SGHVS, CDR2 FQNEAQ. This CDR3 comprises 10 residues. The ends were cut back, 8 bases at V and 4 bases at J, with 5 bases in the middle. The CDR3 DNA follows: TGTGCCAGCGGGAGAGAGACCCAGTACTTC. Amino acids: CASGRETQYF.

The chain couples TRBV20-1 to TRBJ2-5, with D uncertain. V lost 0 bases and J lost 5, with 7 bases in between. From germline, CDR1 is DFQATT and CDR2 SNEGSKA (reference sequence). The CDR3 is 12 residues long. The DNA for the CDR3 is TGCAGTGCTAGAGAGCGTGGTGAGACCCAGTACTTC. It codes for CSARERGETQYF.

The gene calls are TRBV20-1 and TRBJ2-3; no firm D call. This CDR3 has 15 amino acids. Germline CDR1 is DFQATT and CDR2 is SNEGSKA (reference sequence). V lost 0 bases and J lost 0, with 10 bases in between. CDR3 residues: CSARDLGKSTDTQYF. The CDR3, as DNA: TGCAGTGCTAGAGATTTGGGGAAAAGCACAGATACGCAGTATTTT.

The gene calls are TRBV20-1 and TRBJ2-5, with D possibly being TRBD1 (6 bases). Trimming took off 0 bases at V and 11 bases at J, with 28 bases between the two ends. Germline CDR1 DFQATT, CDR2 SNEGSKA (reference sequence). This CDR3 has 17 amino acids. CDR3 amino acids: CSARDRVGAVIREGQYF. In DNA, the CDR3 is TGCAGTGCTAGAGATCGGGTGGGGGCAGTGATAAGAGAAGGACAGTACTTC.

This rearrangement joins TRBV6-1 to TRBJ1-4; 8 nucleotides match TRBD1. The CDR3 runs to 20 residues. The V gene end was trimmed by 7 bases and the J gene end by 7 bases; junction bases not matched to a gene: 26. Germline CDR1 reads MNHNS; CDR2 reads SASEGT. DNA of the CDR3: TGTGCCAGCATCAAGGACAGGGAACAACTACTTTTCTTGGGGCGTGAAAAACTGTTTTTT. Its protein is CASIKDREQLLFLGREKLFF.

V usage is TRBV21-1 and J usage is TRBJ2-2; the table's D call, TRBD2, was not checked against the DNA. TRBV21-1 has pseudogene status. This CDR3 has 19 amino acids. CDR3 protein: CASSKERLAGGHNTGELFF. The DNA for the CDR3 is TGTGCCAGCAGCAAAGAGAGGCTAGCGGGGGGGCATAACACCGGGGAGCTGTTTTTT.

The chain links TRBV6-1 to TRBJ1-6; a weak D match, TRBD1 (5 bases). Trimming took 6 bases from V and 11 from J, leaving 14 bases between them. CDR1 MNHNS and CDR2 SASEGT come from the germline V gene. The CDR3 covers 13 residues. The CDR3 loop reads CASSQIEGTPLHF. The CDR3 DNA follows: TGTGCCAGCAGCCAGATTGAGGGGACACCCCTCCACTTT.

This clonotype was seen a handful of times. The J gene is TRBJ2-3, the V gene TRBV7-6; D is perhaps TRBD2 (5 bases). CDR1 SGHVS and CDR2 FNYEAQ come from the germline V gene. CDR3 size: 13 residues. Deletions cut 6 bases from V and 7 bases from J, with 14 bases between. The CDR3 DNA sequence: TGTGCCAGCAGTTCGGTCCCGGGGAATACGCAGTATTTT. Amino acid sequence: CASSSVPGNTQYF.

The J gene is TRBJ2-7, the V gene TRBV12-3 or TRBV12-4, with 8 bases matching TRBD2. CDR3 length: 15 residues. After removal of 4 bases from V and 2 bases from J, the junction contained 7 bases not matched to a gene. CDR3 nucleotides: TGTGCCAGCAGTTCCGTACTAGCGGACACCTACGAGCAGTACTTC. This codes for CASSSVLADTYEQYF.

This clonotype appeared a few times. The chain carries TRBV20-1 and TRBJ2-5, with TRBD2 matching 13 bases. Unmatched junction bases numbered 5, after V lost 7 bases and J lost 0 bases. The CDR3 sequence is 15 residues long. Germline V gene lookup returns CDR1 DFQATT and CDR2 SNEGSKA (reference sequence). The DNA of the CDR3 is TGCAGTGGGACTAGCGGGGGAGGAAACCAAGAGACCCAGTACTTC. It translates to CSGTSGGGNQETQYF.

The rearrangement joins TRBV7-2 to TRBJ1-1, with D perhaps TRBD1 (5 bases). CDR3 length equals 12 residues. Germline loops: CDR1 SGHTA, CDR2 FQGNSA. V dropped 2 bases and J dropped 11 bases, with 12 bases sitting between them. The CDR3 loop reads CASSLRGAWAFF. CDR3 DNA: TGTGCCAGCAGCTTAAGAGGGGCGTGGGCTTTCTTT.

This clonotype occurred a few times. The rearrangement uses TRBV7-2 and TRBJ2-1; 10 bases are shared with TRBD2. This CDR3 spans 15 amino acids. Unmatched junction bases numbered 5, after V lost 5 bases and J lost 4 bases. Germline assignment: CDR1 SGHTA and CDR2 FQGNSA. In nucleotides, the CDR3 is TGTGCCAGCAGCCTGGGACTAGCGAGATACAATGAGCAGTTCTTC. Amino acids: CASSLGLARYNEQFF. Drawing the rest from reference TRBV7-2 and TRBJ2-1, the complete variable domain is GAGVSQSPSNKVTEKGKDVELRCDPISGHTALYWYRQSLGQGLEFLIYFQGNSAPDKSGLPSDRFSAERTGGSVSTLTIQRTQQEDSAVYLCASSLGLARYNEQFFGPGTRLTVL.

About this clonotype: An end of the junction differs from the germline gene, which may be a read error. The chain uses TRBV19 and TRBJ1-4; 9 positions agree with TRBD1. The CDR3 has 14 residues. The germline gives CDR1 LNHDA, CDR2 SQIVND (reference sequence). The CDR3 region is CTSSRTGEGEKLFF. CDR3 DNA: TGTACCAGTAGTAGGACAGGGGAAGGCGAAAAACTGTTTTTT.

This rearrangement joins TRBV5-5 to TRBJ1-1; no firm D call. V gave up 2 bases and J gave up 6 bases, with 11 bases separating them. The CDR3 has 13 amino acids. Germline CDR1 and CDR2: SGHKS and YYEKEE (reference sequence). DNA of the CDR3: TGTGCCAGCAGCTTATTTCCTATGGCTGAAGCTTTCTTT. This encodes CASSLFPMAEAFF.

This clonotype was found a few times. The chain couples TRBV9 to TRBJ2-1; no firm D call. Germline values: CDR1 SGDLS, CDR2 YYNGEE. The germline V and J ends were trimmed by 3 bases and 0 bases, with 13 bases remaining between them. CDR3 length: 16 amino acids. The DNA for the CDR3 is TGTGCCAGCAGCGAGAGACTGATAAGCTCCTACAATGAGCAGTTCTTC. Translated, it gives CASSERLISSYNEQFF.

This clonotype has just a few counts. The J gene is TRBJ2-7, the V gene TRBV10-3; 9 bases are shared with TRBD2. CDR1 is ENHRY and CDR2 is SYGVKD in the germline V gene. The CDR3 runs 15 residues. V shed 6 bases and J 0 bases; nucleotides not matched to a gene: 6. CDR3 in DNA: TGTGCCATCAGGATTCAGACTAGCGGCTCCTACGAGCAGTACTTC. It yields the protein CAIRIQTSGSYEQYF.